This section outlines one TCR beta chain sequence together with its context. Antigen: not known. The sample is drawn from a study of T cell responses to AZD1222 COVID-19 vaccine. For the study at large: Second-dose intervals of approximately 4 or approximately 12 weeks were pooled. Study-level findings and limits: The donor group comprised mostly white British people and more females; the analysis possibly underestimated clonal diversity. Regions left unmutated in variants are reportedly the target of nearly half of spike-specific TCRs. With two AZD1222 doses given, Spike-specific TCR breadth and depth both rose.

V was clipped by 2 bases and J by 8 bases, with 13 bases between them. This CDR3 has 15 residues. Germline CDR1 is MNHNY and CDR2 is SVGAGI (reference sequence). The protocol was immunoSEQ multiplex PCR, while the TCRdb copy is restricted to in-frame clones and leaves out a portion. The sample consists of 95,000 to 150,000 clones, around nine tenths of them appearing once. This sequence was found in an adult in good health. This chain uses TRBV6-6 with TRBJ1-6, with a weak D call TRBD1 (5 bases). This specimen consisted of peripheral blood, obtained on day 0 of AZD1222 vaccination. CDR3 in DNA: TGTGCCAGCAGTTACCGCCAGGGAGGGGATTCACCCCTCCACTTT. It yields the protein CASSYRQGGDSPLHF.